This T cell receptor beta chain stems from a study of T cells in Graves' hyperthyroidism and ophthalmopathy. Study-level information: Staff took peripheral blood when the initial diagnosis was made, before any treatment began. General study results and limits: Expanded thyroid clonotypes (above 0.001) were mostly also found in blood.

Points on this clonotype: Its antigen is as yet unknown.

Amplification yielded TCR beta CDR3 regions, with RNA transcripts as the source. The TCR CDR3 was amplified in a first-round RT-PCR using the HTBI primer set. TCRdb re-analysed the multiplex PCR reads in MiXCR, keeping a single row per CDR3 protein. Here the sample spans hundreds of thousands of distinct CDR3 sequences, over 35% being singletons. The authors deemed Graves' hyperthyroidism stable absent ophthalmopathy progression within 18 months. With a duration under 2 months, the hyperthyroidism was newly diagnosed in patients aged 18 to 65. Germline V gene data show CDR1 as LNHDA and CDR2 as SQIVND (reference sequence). The junction had 3 bases not matched to a gene; V was cut back by 1 base and J by 4 bases. This CDR3 is 16 amino acids long.

This sequence was found in a man aged 18 to 30 with Graves' hyperthyroidism. The sequenced sample was blood. This rearrangement joins TRBV19 to TRBJ2-2; the match to TRBD1 covers 10 bases. CDR3 sequence reads: CASSIGTGGSTGELFF. DNA of the CDR3: TGTGCCAGTAGTATAGGGACAGGGGGATCCACCGGGGAGCTGTTTTTT.